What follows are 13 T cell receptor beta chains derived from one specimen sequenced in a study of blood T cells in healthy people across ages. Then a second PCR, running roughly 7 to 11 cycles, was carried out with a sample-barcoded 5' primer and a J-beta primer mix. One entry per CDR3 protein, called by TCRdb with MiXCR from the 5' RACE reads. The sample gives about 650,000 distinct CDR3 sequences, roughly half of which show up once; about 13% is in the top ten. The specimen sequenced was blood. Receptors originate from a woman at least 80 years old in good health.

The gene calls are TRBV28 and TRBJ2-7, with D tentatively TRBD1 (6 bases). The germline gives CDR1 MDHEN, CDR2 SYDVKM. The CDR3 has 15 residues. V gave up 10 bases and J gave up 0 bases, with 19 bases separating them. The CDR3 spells CATASGTPSSYEQYF. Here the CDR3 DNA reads TGTGCCACCGCTTCCGGGACACCGAGCTCCTACGAGCAGTACTTC.

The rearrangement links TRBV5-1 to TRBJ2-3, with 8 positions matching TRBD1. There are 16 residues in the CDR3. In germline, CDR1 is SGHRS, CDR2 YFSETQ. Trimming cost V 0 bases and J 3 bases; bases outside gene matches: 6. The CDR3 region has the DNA TGCGCCAGCAGCTTGGAGGCAGGGGGCTCGACAGATACGCAGTATTTT. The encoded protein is CASSLEAGGSTDTQYF. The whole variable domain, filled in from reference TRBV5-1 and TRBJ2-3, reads KAGVTQTPRYLIKTRGQQVTLSCSPISGHRSVSWYQQTPGQGLQFLFEYFSETQRNKGNFPGRFSGRQFSNSRSEMNVSTLELGDSALYLCASSLEAGGSTDTQYFGPGTRLTVL.

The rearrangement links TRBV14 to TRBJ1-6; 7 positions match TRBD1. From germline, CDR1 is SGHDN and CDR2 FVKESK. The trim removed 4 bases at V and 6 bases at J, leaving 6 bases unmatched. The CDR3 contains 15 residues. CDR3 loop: CASSPPGTVNSPLHF. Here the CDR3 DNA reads TGTGCCAGCAGCCCGCCCGGGACAGTTAATTCACCCCTCCACTTT.

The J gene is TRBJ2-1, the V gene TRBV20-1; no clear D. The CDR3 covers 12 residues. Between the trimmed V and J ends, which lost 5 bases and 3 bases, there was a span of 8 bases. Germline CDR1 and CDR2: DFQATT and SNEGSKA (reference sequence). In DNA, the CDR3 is TGCAGTGCTCCTCTTAGCTACAATGAGCAGTTCTTC. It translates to CSAPLSYNEQFF.

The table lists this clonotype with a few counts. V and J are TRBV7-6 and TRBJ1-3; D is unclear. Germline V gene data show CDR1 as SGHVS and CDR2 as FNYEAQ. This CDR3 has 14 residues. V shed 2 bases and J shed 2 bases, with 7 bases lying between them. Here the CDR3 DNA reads TGTGCCAGCAGCTTACAAGTGACTGGAAACACCATATATTTT. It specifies CASSLQVTGNTIYF.

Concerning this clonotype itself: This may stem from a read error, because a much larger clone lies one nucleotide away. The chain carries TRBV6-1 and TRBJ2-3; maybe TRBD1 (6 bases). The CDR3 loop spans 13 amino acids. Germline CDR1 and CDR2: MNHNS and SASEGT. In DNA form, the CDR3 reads TGTGCCTGCAGTGAACAGGGCGCAGATACGCAGTATTTT. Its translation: CACSEQGADTQYF.

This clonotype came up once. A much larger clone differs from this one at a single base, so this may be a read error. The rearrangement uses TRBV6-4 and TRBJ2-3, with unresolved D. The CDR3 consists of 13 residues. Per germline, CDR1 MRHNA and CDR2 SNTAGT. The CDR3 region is CASSPRTDATHYF. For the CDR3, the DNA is TGTGCCAGCAGTCCCAGGACGGACGCTACGCACTATTTT.

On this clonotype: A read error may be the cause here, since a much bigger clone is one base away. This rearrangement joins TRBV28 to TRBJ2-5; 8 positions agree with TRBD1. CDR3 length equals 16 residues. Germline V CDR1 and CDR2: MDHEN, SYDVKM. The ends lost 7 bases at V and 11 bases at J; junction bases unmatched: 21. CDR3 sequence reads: CASTPGSRGPYNEQYF. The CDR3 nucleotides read TGTGCCAGCACCCCCGGAAGCAGGGGGCCCTACAATGAGCAGTACTTC.

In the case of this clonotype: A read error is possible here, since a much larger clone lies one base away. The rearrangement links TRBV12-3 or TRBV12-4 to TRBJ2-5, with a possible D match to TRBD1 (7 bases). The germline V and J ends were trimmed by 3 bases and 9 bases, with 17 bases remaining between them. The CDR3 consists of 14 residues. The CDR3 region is CASSFRQGGEAQYF. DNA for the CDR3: TGTGCCAGCAGTTTTCGACAGGGAGGCGAGGCCCAGTACTTC.

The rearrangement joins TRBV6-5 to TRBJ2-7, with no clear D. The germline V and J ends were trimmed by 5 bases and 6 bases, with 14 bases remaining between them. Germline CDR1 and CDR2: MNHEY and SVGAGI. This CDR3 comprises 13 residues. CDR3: CASSDTDGSEQYF. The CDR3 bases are TGTGCCAGCAGTGACACGGACGGGTCCGAGCAGTACTTC.

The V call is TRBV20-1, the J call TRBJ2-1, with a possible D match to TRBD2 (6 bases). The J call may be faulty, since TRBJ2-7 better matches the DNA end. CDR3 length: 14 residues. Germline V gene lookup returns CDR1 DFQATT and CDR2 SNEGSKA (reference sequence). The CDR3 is CSANSGSSYNEQYF. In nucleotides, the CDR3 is TGCAGTGCTAATAGCGGTAGCTCCTACAATGAGCAGTACTTC.

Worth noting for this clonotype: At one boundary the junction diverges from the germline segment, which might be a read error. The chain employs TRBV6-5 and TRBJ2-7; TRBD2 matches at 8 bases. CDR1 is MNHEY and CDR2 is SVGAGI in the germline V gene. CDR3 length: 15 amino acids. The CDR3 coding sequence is TGTGCCAGCCCCAGCACGGGACTAGACTCCTACGAGCGGTACTTC. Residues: CASPSTGLDSYERYF.

The CDR3 here is CASSFSEKEYF. CDR3 bases: TGTGCCAGCAGCTTTAGCGAAAAAGAGTACTTC. The chain combines TRBV5-5 with TRBJ2-5, with TRBD2 as a possible D gene (5 bases). Trimming cost V 2 bases and J 12 bases, with 11 bases left between them. CDR1 and CDR2 (germline): SGHKS, YYEKEE (reference sequence). This CDR3 has 11 amino acids.